This T cell receptor beta chain appears in the sequencing data of a study of OX40 agonist ivuxolimab in advanced cancers. This CDR3 has 15 residues. V was pared by 0 bases and J by 3 bases, with 2 bases of the junction left unmatched. Germline loops: CDR1 SGHNT, CDR2 YYREEE (reference sequence). The protocol was immunoSEQ multiplex PCR, while the TCRdb copy is restricted to in-frame clones and leaves out a portion. The sample has tens of thousands of clones; 86% are singletons. This clone was found once. Cycle 7 day 1, cycle 4 day 1, and baseline were the timepoints at which blood was sampled. The rearrangement links TRBV5-4 to TRBJ1-2, with 10 nucleotides matching TRBD1. The TCR was taken from an adult with an advanced solid tumor such as melanoma, head and neck, liver or kidney cancer. The sequencing used CD4+ or CD8+ T cells sorted from blood, collected in a trial of the OX40 agonist ivuxolimab. Here the CDR3 DNA reads TGTGCCAGCAGCTTGGGGACAGGGGGTCACTATGGCTACACCTTC. Its translation: CASSLGTGGHYGYTF.